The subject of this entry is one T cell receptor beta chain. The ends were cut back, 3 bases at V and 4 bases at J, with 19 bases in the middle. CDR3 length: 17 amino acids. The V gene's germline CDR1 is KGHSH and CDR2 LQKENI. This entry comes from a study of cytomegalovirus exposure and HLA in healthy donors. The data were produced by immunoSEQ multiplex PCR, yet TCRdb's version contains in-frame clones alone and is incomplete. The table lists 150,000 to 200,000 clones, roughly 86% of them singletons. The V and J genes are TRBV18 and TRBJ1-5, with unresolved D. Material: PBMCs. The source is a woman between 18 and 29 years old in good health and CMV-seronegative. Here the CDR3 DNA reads TGTGCCAGCTCACCGCCCGAGGGAGGAGGCTGGAATCAGCCCCAGCATTTT. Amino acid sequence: CASSPPEGGGWNQPQHF. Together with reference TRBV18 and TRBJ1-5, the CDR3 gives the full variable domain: NAGVMQNPRHLVRRRGQEARLRCSPMKGHSHVYWYRQLPEEGLKFMVYLQKENIIDESGMPKERFSAEFPKEGPSILRIQQVVRGDSAAYFCASSPPEGGGWNQPQHFGDGTRLSIL.